This T cell receptor (beta chain) was recorded in a study of blood T cell repertoires in COVID-19. This clone was seen once. There are 17 residues in the CDR3. The germline V gene encodes CDR1 SGHNT and CDR2 YENEEA. V was pared by 0 bases and J by 3 bases, with 17 bases between. Profiled with immunoSEQ multiplex PCR; TCRdb holds only in-frame clones, not every one. Among about 350,000 clones listed, about nine tenths were seen once. The Seattle patients, enrolled during active infection, were followed longitudinally. The TCR was taken from a woman between 45 and 60 years old with COVID-19, enrolled during active disease. V usage is TRBV11-3 and J usage is TRBJ1-1; D might be TRBD1 (5 bases). The specimen sequenced was peripheral blood. The CDR3 protein is CASSLDRTDGGDTEAFF. CDR3 coding DNA: TGTGCCAGCAGCTTAGATCGGACGGACGGGGGGGACACTGAAGCTTTCTTT.